This is a list of T cell receptor beta chains from one sample in a study of CD8+ T cells in alopecia areata. Measured with immunoSEQ multiplex PCR; TCRdb has only the in-frame clones, and not every one. The sample shows about 120,000 clones, approximately 49% of them seen only once. This specimen consisted of CD8+ T cells sorted from blood, obtained at week 0. The origin of the receptors is a human donor with alopecia areata. The CDR3 runs from the conserved cysteine through the conserved F or W. The order of the fields is V gene, D gene, J gene, clone size, CDR3 DNA, CDR3 protein. A D gene is named only where the DNA matches it firmly. Rows give clone size only sometimes, using once, few, many, or a class for an expanded clone.

TRBV29-1	-	TRBJ1-2	-	TGCAGCGTTGATCCCCTTGGGACGGGGAACTATGGCTACACCTTC	CSVDPLGTGNYGYTF
TRBV29-1	TRBD1	TRBJ1-1	-	TGCAGCGTTGAAGCCCACAGGGGGGAGGGAAGTACTGAAGCTTTCTTT	CSVEAHRGEGSTEAFF
TRBV4-1	-	TRBJ2-4	-	TGCGCCAGCAGCCAAGTGGGAACGATTGGCATTCAGTACTTC	CASSQVGTIGIQYF
TRBV7-3	-	TRBJ2-1	-	TGTGCCAGCAGCTTATACGGCGATGAGCAGTTCTTC	CASSLYGDEQFF
TRBV10-3	-	TRBJ2-3	few	TGTGCCATCAGTGTTTCAGGGTCCGGGACAGATACGCAGTATTTT	CAISVSGSGTDTQYF
TRBV6-6	-	TRBJ2-7	-	TGTGCCAGCAGTTACTCCAGGCAAGGCTACGAGCAGTACTTC	CASSYSRQGYEQYF
TRBV7-2	TRBD2	TRBJ2-1	many	TGTGCCAGCAGCCGGACTAGCGGGGTAGAATCCTCCTACAATGAGCAGTTCTTC	CASSRTSGVESSYNEQFF
TRBV5-4	-	TRBJ1-4	-	TGTGCCAGCAGCGGAGAGAGTGAAAAACTGTTTTTT	CASSGESEKLFF
TRBV29-1	-	TRBJ2-3	-	TGCAGCGTCCAGGGGGGGGCAACAGATACGCAGTATTTT	CSVQGGATDTQYF
TRBV7-9	-	TRBJ2-4	-	TGTGCCAGCAGCTTAGTGTCAGGGTCCAAAAACATTCAGTACTTC	CASSLVSGSKNIQYF
TRBV9	TRBD1	TRBJ1-3	-	TGTGCCAGCAGCACAGGGACAGGTCTCTCTGGAAACACCATATATTTT	CASSTGTGLSGNTIYF
TRBV27	TRBD1	TRBJ2-5	-	TGTGCCAGCAGTCCCCGACAGGGGCTCTACCCAAAGCAACAAGAGACCCAGTACTTC	CASSPRQGLYPKQQETQYF
TRBV7-9	-	TRBJ1-2	-	TGTGCCAGCAGCCCCGGGAACTTCTATGGCTACACCTTC	CASSPGNFYGYTF
TRBV11-2	-	TRBJ1-2	-	TGTGCCAGCAGCTACTCGGAATATGGCTACACCTTC	CASSYSEYGYTF
TRBV30	TRBD2	TRBJ2-3	-	TGTGCCTGGAGTGTTCGGGGGGGGCACCCCAAGAGGTATTTT	CAWSVRGGHPKRYF
TRBV5-6	-	TRBJ1-2	-	TGTGCCAGCAGCTTGGCCAGCGGGGTGAATGGCTACACCTTC	CASSLASGVNGYTF
TRBV19	-	TRBJ2-5	few	TGTGCCAGTAGTATCAGGGAATGGCAAGAGACCCAGTACTTC	CASSIREWQETQYF
TRBV14	-	TRBJ1-2	-	TGTGCCAGCAGCCAAGCCAGGGTGGACTATGGCTACACCTTC	CASSQARVDYGYTF
TRBV4-1	-	TRBJ1-1	-	TGCGCCAGCAGCTTAAGGGAGGCGCAGTTGAACACTGAAGCTTTCTTT	CASSLREAQLNTEAFF
TRBV27	TRBD1	TRBJ1-2	-	TGTGCCAGCGGGACAGGTTCTATCTATGGCTACACCTTC	CASGTGSIYGYTF
TRBV6-5	TRBD1	TRBJ1-1	-	TGTGCCAGCAGTTCGAGGACAGGAATGAACACTGAAGCTTTCTTT	CASSSRTGMNTEAFF
TRBV7-9	-	TRBJ2-3	-	TGTGCCAGCAGCTTAGACCTGACAGGCCCCCCCACAGATACGCAGTATTTT	CASSLDLTGPPTDTQYF
TRBV30	-	TRBJ2-3	-	TGTGCCTGGAGTGTACAGGCCTTGGAGGCGCAGTATTTT	CAWSVQALEAQYF
TRBV5-4	TRBD1	TRBJ2-1	-	TGCGCCAGCAGCCAAGATGGGACAGGGGGCTACAATGAGCAGTTCTTC	CASSQDGTGGYNEQFF
TRBV7-9	-	TRBJ2-2	few	TGTGCCAGCAGCACCGTGTGGGGGGAGCTGTTTTTT	CASSTVWGELFF
TRBV29-1	TRBD1	TRBJ2-5	-	TGCAGCGTTGAATCTGAGGGGGCGCGTGAGACCCAGTACTTC	CSVESEGARETQYF
TRBV7-9	TRBD1	TRBJ1-1	few	TGTGCCAGCAGCCGGGACAGTCTCGAAGCTTTCTTT	CASSRDSLEAFF
TRBV7-2	-	TRBJ2-1	few	TGTGCCAGCAGCATTGGGACTTACAATGAGCAGTTCTTC	CASSIGTYNEQFF
TRBV18	-	TRBJ1-2	many	TGTGCCAGCTCACCCCATTCATATGGCTACACCTTC	CASSPHSYGYTF
TRBV2	-	TRBJ2-7	many	TGTGCCAGCAGTCGAAACGACCCCGCCGGCGAGCAGTACTTC	CASSRNDPAGEQYF
TRBV13	-	TRBJ2-2	-	TGTGCCAGCAGCTTAGGTCCGTCCGGGGAGCTGTTTTTT	CASSLGPSGELFF
TRBV7-9	-	TRBJ1-4	few	TGTGCCAGCAGCTTAGTGGGGACGACCCTTCGTGAAAAACTGTTTTTT	CASSLVGTTLREKLFF
TRBV4-3	TRBD1	TRBJ1-6	-	TGCGCCAGCAGCCAAGTATACAGGGGGCCTAATTCACCCCTCCACTTT	CASSQVYRGPNSPLHF
TRBV7-6	-	TRBJ1-1	-	TGTGCCAGCAGCTGGGGAGAGGGGAACACTGAAGCTTTCTTT	CASSWGEGNTEAFF
TRBV7-8	-	TRBJ2-5	-	TGTGCCAGCAGCTTAGCGGACTCTCTGAAGACCCAGTACTTC	CASSLADSLKTQYF
TRBV25-1	-	TRBJ2-5	-	TGTGCCAGCAGTGAAGGAGCGGGAGAGACCCAGTACTTC	CASSEGAGETQYF